A selection of T cell receptor beta chains follows, all from one sample in a study of vaccination and CD4 T cells after COVID-19. From the PCR reads, TCRdb called clonotypes with MiXCR, one entry per CDR3 protein. The data show about 12,000 distinct CDR3 sequences, with approximately 52% seen just once and roughly a sixth held by the top ten. Their antigens are not known. Sequencing used CD4+ T cells from blood, cultured in vitro. These TCRs come from a human donor who had recovered from COVID-19. Both conserved end residues are part of each CDR3. D genes are given only for firm matches. Clone size appears in some rows only: once, few, many, or a class for an expanded clone.

>.|TRBV18|TRBJ1-1|.
TGTGCCAGCTCACCAGAACAGGACAGATTGAACACTGAAGCTTTCTTT
CASSPEQDRLNTEAFF
>few|TRBV19|TRBJ2-7|.
TGTGCCAGTAGTATAAGCCGAGGCTGGGGCTCCTACGAGCAGTACTTC
CASSISRGWGSYEQYF
>few|TRBV24-1|TRBJ2-2|.
TGTGCCACCAGTGATTATACGACGGATAACACCGGGGAGCTGTTTTTT
CATSDYTTDNTGELFF
>.|TRBV19|TRBJ1-2|.
TGTGCCAGTGTCCGTGAGTCCAGGGCGAGCTATGGCTACACCTTC
CASVRESRASYGYTF
>few|TRBV6-1|TRBJ2-2|.
TGTGCCAGCAGAACGAACGCCGGGGAGCTGTTTTTT
CASRTNAGELFF
>.|TRBV28|TRBJ1-5|.
TGTGCCAGCAGTGGTGGGGGAGGTCAGCCCCAGCATTTT
CASSGGGGQPQHF
>few|TRBV20-1|TRBJ1-5|.
TGCAGTGCTAGCTTAAATCAGCCCCAGCATTTT
CSASLNQPQHF
>.|TRBV7-9|TRBJ2-2|TRBD2
TGTGCCAGCAGCTTGGAGGGACTAGCGGGCCAGAACACCGGGGAGCTGTTTTTT
CASSLEGLAGQNTGELFF
>few|TRBV6-8|TRBJ2-5|TRBD1
TGTGCCAGCAATAACGGACAGGGGGCCCCGGGGACCCAGTACTTC
CASNNGQGAPGTQYF
>few|TRBV5-1|TRBJ2-7|TRBD2
TGCGCCAGCAGCTTGCGGGAGGCTGACGAGCAGTACTTC
CASSLREADEQYF
>.|TRBV6-2/TRBV6-3|TRBJ2-1|.
TGTGCCAGCCCCTTTAACCGGGACCTAAATGAGCAGTTCTTC
CASPFNRDLNEQFF
>few|TRBV28|TRBJ1-5|TRBD1
TGTGCCAGCAACTTCCGGGACAGGAGCAATCAGCCCCAGCATTTT
CASNFRDRSNQPQHF
>few|TRBV20-1|TRBJ2-7|TRBD1
TGCAGTGCTAGTAAAGGACAGGGGGCCTACGAGCAGTACTTC
CSASKGQGAYEQYF
>.|TRBV21-1|TRBJ2-5|.
TGTGCCAGCAGCAAAGCGCTCACAGGGGGCGCAGAGACCCAGTACTTC
CASSKALTGGAETQYF
>.|TRBV1|TRBJ1-4|.
TGCACCAGCAGCCAAATCGACAGGGGGAATGAAAAACTGTTTTTT
CTSSQIDRGNEKLFF
>few|TRBV20-1|TRBJ2-2|.
TGCAGTGCTGCCCGACAGGCCGGGGAGCTGTTTTTT
CSAARQAGELFF
>.|TRBV19|TRBJ1-6|.
TGTGCCAGTAGTAAAGGGGAATTAAATTCACCCCTCCACTTT
CASSKGELNSPLHF
>once|TRBV6-1|TRBJ2-7|TRBD1
TGTGCCAGCAGTCGACAGGGCTACGAGCAGTACTTC
CASSRQGYEQYF
>.|TRBV7-6|TRBJ1-6|.
TGTGCCAGCACCAGCTCGGGGAGGCATAATTCACCCCTCCACTTT
CASTSSGRHNSPLHF
>.|TRBV6-1|TRBJ2-5|TRBD2
TGTGCCAGCAGTACCCGACTAGCGGGAGGGGGTGGGGGAGAGACCCAGTACTTC
CASSTRLAGGGGGETQYF
>.|TRBV12-3/TRBV12-4|TRBJ1-6|TRBD1
TGTGCCAGCAGTCGACAGGGGCCACCACGGTATTCACCCCTCCACTTT
CASSRQGPPRYSPLHF
>.|TRBV7-9|TRBJ1-3|.
TGTGCCAGCAGCTTAGAAGGCAGGGGCTCTGGAAACACCATATATTTT
CASSLEGRGSGNTIYF
>.|TRBV11-1|TRBJ1-1|.
TGTGCCAGCAGCTTAGCGGTGGGCTGGAACACTGAAGCTTTCTTT
CASSLAVGWNTEAFF
>.|TRBV28|TRBJ1-6|.
TGTGCCAGCACCTCCCCGGGGGACCGTAATTCACCCCTCCACTTT
CASTSPGDRNSPLHF
>.|TRBV2|TRBJ1-1|.
TGTGCCAGCAGTGAAGACAGGGCGGCAAACACTGAAGCTTTCTTT
CASSEDRAANTEAFF
>.|TRBV5-6|TRBJ1-6|.
TGTGCCAGCAGCGACCTTGGGAAAACGGGTTCACCCCTCCACTTT
CASSDLGKTGSPLHF
>.|TRBV3-1|TRBJ2-5|TRBD2
TGTGCCAGCAGCTTAGGACTAGCTAGTGAGACCCAGTACTTC
CASSLGLASETQYF
>once|TRBV15|TRBJ1-5|.
TGTGCCACCAGCAGAGGACAGGCTGGCAATCAGCCCCAGCATTTT
CATSRGQAGNQPQHF
>.|TRBV20-1|TRBJ2-6|.
TGCAGTGCTAGGACCCAAGAGATCGACTCTGGGGCCAACGTCCTGACTTTC
CSARTQEIDSGANVLTF
>.|TRBV15|TRBJ1-5|.
TGTGCCACCAGCAGAGTTTGGTCCCAGCCCCAGCATTTT
CATSRVWSQPQHF
>medium-sized|TRBV27|TRBJ1-5|.
TGTGCCAGCAGTTCCCTCGGTGGGGGTAATCAGCCCCAGCATTTT
CASSSLGGGNQPQHF
>once|TRBV10-3|TRBJ2-3|TRBD2
TGTGCCATCAGTGGGACTAGCGGGAGTTCAGATACGCAGTATTTT
CAISGTSGSSDTQYF
>.|TRBV20-1|TRBJ2-7|.
TGCAGTGCTAGCCCGACAGGAACCGGCTACGAGCAGTACTTC
CSASPTGTGYEQYF
>.|TRBV29-1|TRBJ2-3|.
TGCAGCGCAGCTCCGGGAAGCACAGATACGCAGTATTTT
CSAAPGSTDTQYF
>few|TRBV7-9|TRBJ2-3|.
TGTGCCAGCAGTCGACGCCGTAGCACAGATACGCAGTATTTT
CASSRRRSTDTQYF
>few|TRBV24-1|TRBJ2-4|TRBD2
TGTGCCACCAGTGAGTCGGGGGGGGGCATTCAGTACTTC
CATSESGGGIQYF
>.|TRBV6-2/TRBV6-3|TRBJ1-2|.
TGTGCCAGCAGCCACCGCCTTCAACTCAGGGTTGTGGTCGCTAACTATGGCTACACCTTC
CASSHRLQLRVVVANYGYTF
>large|TRBV7-2|TRBJ1-2|.
TGTGCCAGCAGCCTGGACTTCGACGGCTACACCTTC
CASSLDFDGYTF
>.|TRBV28|TRBJ1-5|.
TGTGCCAGCAGTTGGGATAGCAATCAGCCCCAGCATTTT
CASSWDSNQPQHF
>few|TRBV7-3|TRBJ2-1|TRBD1
TGTGCCAGCAGCCAAGGACAGGAGAATGAGCAGTTCTTC
CASSQGQENEQFF
>.|TRBV20-1|TRBJ2-7|.
TGCAGTGTAGTTGGAGGGAGCGGTAGCGAGCAGTACTTC
CSVVGGSGSEQYF
>few|TRBV6-4|TRBJ2-2|.
TGTGCCAGCAGTCCACACCCAGAGAACACCGGGGAGCTGTTTTTT
CASSPHPENTGELFF
>.|TRBV19|TRBJ1-5|.
TGTGCCAGTAGTTTGGAGCAGGGTCAGCCCCAGCATTTT
CASSLEQGQPQHF
>few|TRBV7-2|TRBJ1-4|TRBD1
TGTGCCAGCAGCTATAACCAGCAGGGGGCTTTTGAAAAACTGTTTTTT
CASSYNQQGAFEKLFF
>.|TRBV20-1|TRBJ2-5|.
TGCAGTGCTAGCCCCTCAAGGCGGGTTGAAGAGACCCAGTACTTC
CSASPSRRVEETQYF
>.|TRBV30|TRBJ1-6|.
TGTGCCTGGAGCAGGGAAGTGGGTTCACCCCTCCACTTT
CAWSREVGSPLHF
>once|TRBV11-3|TRBJ2-7|.
TGTGCCAGCAGCTCACTCGGGAGTTCCTACGAGCAGTACTTC
CASSSLGSSYEQYF
>.|TRBV6-2/TRBV6-3|TRBJ2-1|.
TGTGCCACCTACTTGGGGACCAAGAACAATGAGCAGTTCTTC
CATYLGTKNNEQFF
>few|TRBV19|TRBJ1-5|.
TGTGCCAGTAGTATAGATGGCCGTAATCAGCCCCAGCATTTT
CASSIDGRNQPQHF
>.|TRBV7-2|TRBJ1-1|.
TGTGCCAGCAGCTTAGGGGGGGGAGGTGGGAGCACTGAAGCTTTCTTT
CASSLGGGGGSTEAFF
>.|TRBV2|TRBJ2-7|TRBD2
TGTGCCAGCGGGGGGACTAGCGATTATCACGAGCAGTACTTC
CASGGTSDYHEQYF
>.|TRBV11-2|TRBJ2-5|TRBD2
TGTGCCAGCAGCTTCCTAGCGGGAGATACTCAGACCCAGTACTTC
CASSFLAGDTQTQYF
>.|TRBV5-1|TRBJ1-1|.
TGCGCCAGCAGCTTGTCCTGGGGGAACACTGAAGCTTTCTTT
CASSLSWGNTEAFF
>.|TRBV5-1|TRBJ1-5|.
TGCGCCAGCAGCGTGGACGGGTCCAATCAGCCCCAGCATTTT
CASSVDGSNQPQHF
>once|TRBV3-1|TRBJ2-3|.
TGTGCCAGCAGCCTACGCACAGATACGCAGTATTTT
CASSLRTDTQYF
>.|TRBV6-7|TRBJ2-4|.
TGTGCCAGCAGTTACGTTCGGTACATAAACATTCAGTACTTC
CASSYVRYINIQYF
>few|TRBV20-1|TRBJ1-2|TRBD1
TGCAGTGCTAGAGATCAGGGACAGGGGCGAGGCTACACCTTC
CSARDQGQGRGYTF
>.|TRBV7-9|TRBJ2-3|TRBD2
TGTGCCAGCAGCCAGAGTCCCGGGGGAGGGAGGGGCACAGATACGCAGTATTTT
CASSQSPGGGRGTDTQYF
>.|TRBV6-4|TRBJ2-7|.
TGTGCCAGCAGTGAGGAGGCTGACTCCTACGAGCAGTACTTC
CASSEEADSYEQYF
>medium-sized|TRBV20-1|TRBJ1-2|.
TGCAGTGCTAGGAGGGGGATTACTAACTATGGCTACACCTTC
CSARRGITNYGYTF